This TCR beta chain was observed in a study of blood T cell repertoires in COVID-19 (dated by TCRdb to the early 2020s). With regard to the full study: Collaborator samples came from the United States, Italy and Spain and covered acute and convalescent phases of COVID-19. Samples came from the ongoing ImmuneRACE study (first 160 participants) plus 1,254 subjects from 6 global collaborators. Deeply sampled blood TCRbeta repertoires from subjects exposed to, actively infected with, or recovered from COVID-19 were included in the dataset. The material from the prospective study consisted of cDNA or gDNA derived from T cells, B-cell-depleted T cells, or PBMCs. The repertoires were released in a freely available public database intended as a resource for research on the immune response to SARS-CoV-2. The sample metadata nearly always contained a de-identified subject ID, COVID-19 status, age in years and sex. Where HLA class I and class II types were available, the types were taken from metadata supplied by the sample provider, not from assay-based typing. The paper's findings and limits, for the study overall: How much clinical and demographic metadata was included differed by source and by participant, and the metadata was provided uncurated.

The collaborating institutions used their own protocols to collect whole blood in K2EDTA tubes. For TCRbeta analysis, collaborators shipped samples in one of three forms: frozen whole blood, isolated PBMCs, or DNA extracted from either of those sample types. Concerning this clone: No antigen is known for it. No base quality values were provided; no much bigger clone lies one nucleotide off.

The immunoSEQ Assay, a bias-controlled multiplex PCR, was used to amplify TCRbeta CDR3 regions from genomic DNA. As for the authors' bioinformatics: The number of nucleated cells in each sample was estimated from the amplification of reference gene primers within the assay. To quantify the absolute abundance of each unique TCRbeta CDR3 rearrangement, sequence reads were collapsed and filtered. For each sample, productive Simpson clonality was calculated as the square root of Simpson's diversity index across productive rearrangements. What TCRdb holds here is the immuneACCESS table cut down to in-frame rearrangements. Part of the clones is not present; checked against another copy, under half of the missing clones reflect an unresolved V gene, and the others are unexplained. V and J calls and clone size follow that table, whereas D and trimming were derived from the DNA. This sample has about 250,000 clones in its table, and approximately 90% of those were observed once. The top ten constitute roughly 3% of the sample.

Counted from cysteine to phenylalanine, this CDR3 has 14 amino acids. Kept here is only the CDR3 DNA, which spans 42 bases and is read in frame from base 1. CDR1 and CDR2 are drawn from the germline V gene: KGHSH, LQKENI. V is clipped by 2 bases and J by 10 bases, and the sequence between their germline boundaries is 12 bases long. The specimen was peripheral blood. This TCR came from a man younger than 35 with active or convalescent COVID-19. This receptor chain uses TRBV18 and TRBJ1-6; the D gene is perhaps TRBD1, on 6 matching bases. Read as DNA, the sequence is TGTGCCAGCTCACCAGGGGGCCGGGACTCACCCCTCCACTTT. Its product reads: CASSPGGRDSPLHF.